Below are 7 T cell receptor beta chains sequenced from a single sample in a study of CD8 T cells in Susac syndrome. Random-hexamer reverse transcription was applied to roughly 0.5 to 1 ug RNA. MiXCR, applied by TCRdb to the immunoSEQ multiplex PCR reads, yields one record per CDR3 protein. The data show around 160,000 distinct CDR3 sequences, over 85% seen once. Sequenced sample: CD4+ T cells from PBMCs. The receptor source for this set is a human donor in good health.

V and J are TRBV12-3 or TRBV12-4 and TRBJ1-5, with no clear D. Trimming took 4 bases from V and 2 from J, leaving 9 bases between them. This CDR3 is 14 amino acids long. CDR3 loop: CASSSSGGNQPQHF. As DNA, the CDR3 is TGTGCCAGCAGTTCGTCGGGAGGCAATCAGCCCCAGCATTTT.

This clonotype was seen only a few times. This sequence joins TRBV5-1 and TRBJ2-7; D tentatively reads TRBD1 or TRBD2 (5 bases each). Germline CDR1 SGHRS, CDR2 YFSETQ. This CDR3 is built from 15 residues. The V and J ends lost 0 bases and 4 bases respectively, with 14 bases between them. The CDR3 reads CASSLEPGRRYEQYF. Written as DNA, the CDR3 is TGCGCCAGCAGCTTGGAGCCAGGGAGAAGGTACGAGCAGTACTTC.

CDR3 residues: CASSSDREDTEAFF. The CDR3 DNA reads TGTGCCAGCAGCTCTGACAGGGAGGACACTGAAGCTTTCTTT. The chain couples TRBV2 to TRBJ1-1, with 7 bases that match TRBD1. The germline V gene has CDR1 SNHLY and CDR2 FYNNEI. The CDR3 runs to 14 residues. The V gene end was trimmed by 6 bases and the J gene end by 3 bases; junction bases not matched to a gene: 7.

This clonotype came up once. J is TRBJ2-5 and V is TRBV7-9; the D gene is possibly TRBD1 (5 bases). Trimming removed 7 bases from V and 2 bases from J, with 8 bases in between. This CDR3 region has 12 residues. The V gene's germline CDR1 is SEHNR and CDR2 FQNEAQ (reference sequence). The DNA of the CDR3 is TGTGCCAGCACCGCAGGGCAAGAGACCCAGTACTTC. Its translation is CASTAGQETQYF.

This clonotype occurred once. The CDR3 region is CSARDLRTAGAFF. CDR3 DNA: TGCAGTGCTAGAGACCTCCGGACAGCGGGGGCTTTCTTT. This sequence joins TRBV20-1 and TRBJ1-1; D is perhaps TRBD1 (6 bases). Germline CDR1 reads DFQATT; CDR2 reads SNEGSKA (reference sequence). The CDR3 covers 13 residues. Trimming took off 0 bases at V and 11 bases at J, with 16 bases between the two ends.

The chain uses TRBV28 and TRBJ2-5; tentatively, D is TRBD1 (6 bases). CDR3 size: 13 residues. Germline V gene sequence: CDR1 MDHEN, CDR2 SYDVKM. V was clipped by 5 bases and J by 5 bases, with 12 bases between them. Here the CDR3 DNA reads TGTGCCAGCAGTGGTACAGGGCGGGAGACCCAGTACTTC. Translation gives CASSGTGRETQYF.

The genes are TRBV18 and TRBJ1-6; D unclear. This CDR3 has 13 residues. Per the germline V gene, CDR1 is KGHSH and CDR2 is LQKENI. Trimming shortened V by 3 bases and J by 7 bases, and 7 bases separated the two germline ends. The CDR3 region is CASSPNGNSPLHF. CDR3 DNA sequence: TGTGCCAGCTCACCTAACGGGAATTCACCCCTCCACTTT.